The T cell receptor beta chain described here comes from a study of CD8 T cells in ankylosing spondylitis. TCRdb recomputed calls from the 5' RACE reads with MiXCR, one row per CDR3 protein. The sample records about 440,000 distinct CDR3 sequences, about a sixth being singletons. A remark on this clonotype: Antigen: not known.

CDR1 and CDR2 (germline): GTSNPN, SVGIG (reference sequence). Trimming pared 4 bases from V and 6 bases from J, leaving 12 bases between. This CDR3 is 13 amino acids long. Whole-study findings and limits: Blood from ankylosing spondylitis patients appeared to carry a characteristic roughly 8-variant TCR beta motif.

This chain joins TRBV30 and TRBJ2-2; D is perhaps TRBD1 (5 bases). The clonotype originates from a male donor with ankylosing spondylitis. Specimen: blood, either unsorted or a sorted T cell fraction (not recorded which). This CDR3 is CAWTRRGSGELFF. DNA of the CDR3: TGTGCCTGGACTCGAAGGGGTTCCGGGGAGCTGTTTTTT.